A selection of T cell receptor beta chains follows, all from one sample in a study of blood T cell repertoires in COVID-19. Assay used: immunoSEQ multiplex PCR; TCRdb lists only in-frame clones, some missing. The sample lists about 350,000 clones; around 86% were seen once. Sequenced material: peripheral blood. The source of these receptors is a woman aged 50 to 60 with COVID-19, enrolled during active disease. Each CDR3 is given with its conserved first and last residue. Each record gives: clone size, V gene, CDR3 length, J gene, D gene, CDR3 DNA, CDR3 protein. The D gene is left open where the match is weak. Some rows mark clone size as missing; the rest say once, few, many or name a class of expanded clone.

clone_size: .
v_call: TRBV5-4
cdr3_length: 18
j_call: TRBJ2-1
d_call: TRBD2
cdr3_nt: TGTGCCAGCAGCTTGAATTTCGTGCGGGAGTATATCGGCAATGAGCAGTTCTTC
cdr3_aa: CASSLNFVREYIGNEQFF

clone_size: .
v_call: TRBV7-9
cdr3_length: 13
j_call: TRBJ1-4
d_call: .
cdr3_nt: TGTGCCAGCAGCAGAGCGACAGAGGCGAAACTGTTTTTT
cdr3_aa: CASSRATEAKLFF

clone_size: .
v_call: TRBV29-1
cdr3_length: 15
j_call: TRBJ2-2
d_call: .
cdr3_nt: TGCAGCGTTTTGTCCCCCGAGTCGAACACCGGGGAGCTGTTTTTT
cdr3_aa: CSVLSPESNTGELFF

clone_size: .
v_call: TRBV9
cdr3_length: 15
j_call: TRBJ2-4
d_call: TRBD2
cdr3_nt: TGTGCCAGCAGCGTAGGACCCAGCGGGAGGGACATTCAGTACTTC
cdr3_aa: CASSVGPSGRDIQYF

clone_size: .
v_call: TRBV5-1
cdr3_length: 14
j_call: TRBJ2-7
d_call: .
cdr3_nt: TGCGCCAGCAGCTTGGTAGGGGTCGGCTACGAGCAGTACTTC
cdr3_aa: CASSLVGVGYEQYF

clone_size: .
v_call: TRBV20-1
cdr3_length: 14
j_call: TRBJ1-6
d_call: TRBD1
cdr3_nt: TGCAGTGCTAGTTTCGGGACAGGTCGTTCACCCCTCCACTTT
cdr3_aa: CSASFGTGRSPLHF

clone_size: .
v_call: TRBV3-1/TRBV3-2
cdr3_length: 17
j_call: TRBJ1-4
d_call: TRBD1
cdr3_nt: TGTGCCAGCAGCCAAGATAAGGGACAGGGGGCTAGTGAAAAACTGTTTTTT
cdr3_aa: CASSQDKGQGASEKLFF

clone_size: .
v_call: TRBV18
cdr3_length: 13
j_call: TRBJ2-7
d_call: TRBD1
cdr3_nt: TGTGCCAGCTCACAGACAGGGGGCTACGAGCAGTACTTC
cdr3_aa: CASSQTGGYEQYF

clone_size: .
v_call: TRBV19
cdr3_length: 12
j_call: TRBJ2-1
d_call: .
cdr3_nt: TGTGCCAGTAGTACCCAATACAATGAGCAGTTCTTC
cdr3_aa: CASSTQYNEQFF

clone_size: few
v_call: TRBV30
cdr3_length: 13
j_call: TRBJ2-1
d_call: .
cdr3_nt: TGTGCCTGGGGGATGGAGGTAAACAGGGAAGTGTTCTTC
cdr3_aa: CAWGMEVNREVFF

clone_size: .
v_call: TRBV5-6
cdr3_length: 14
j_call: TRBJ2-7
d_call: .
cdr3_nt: TGTGCCAGCAAAGAATGGGGGAGGACTGGTGAGCAGTACTTC
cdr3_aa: CASKEWGRTGEQYF

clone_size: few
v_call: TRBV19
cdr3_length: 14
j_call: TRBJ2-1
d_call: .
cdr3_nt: TGTGCCAGTAGTATATCCCCAGGCTACAATGAGCAGTTCTTC
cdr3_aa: CASSISPGYNEQFF

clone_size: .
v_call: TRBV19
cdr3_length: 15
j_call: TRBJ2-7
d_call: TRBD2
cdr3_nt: TGTGCCAGTAGGCGACTAGCGGGAGACTCCTACGAGCAGTACTTC
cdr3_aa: CASRRLAGDSYEQYF

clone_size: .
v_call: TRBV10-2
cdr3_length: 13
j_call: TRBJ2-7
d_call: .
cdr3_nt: TGCGCCACCGCCCGCGTAGGGGCGTACGAGCAGTACTTC
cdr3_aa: CATARVGAYEQYF

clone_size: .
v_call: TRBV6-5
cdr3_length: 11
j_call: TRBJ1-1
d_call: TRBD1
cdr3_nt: TGTGCCAGCAGTAACAGGGGGCGAGCTTTCTTT
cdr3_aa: CASSNRGRAFF

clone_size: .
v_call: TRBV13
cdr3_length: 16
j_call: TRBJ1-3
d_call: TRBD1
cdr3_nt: TGTGCCAGCAGCTTATTTAGGACAGGGAAGGGAAACACCATATATTTT
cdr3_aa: CASSLFRTGKGNTIYF

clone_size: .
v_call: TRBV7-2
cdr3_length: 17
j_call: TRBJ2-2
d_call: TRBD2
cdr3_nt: TGTGCCAGCAGCATCTACGCTAGCGGGAGAGGCACCGGGGAGCTGTTTTTT
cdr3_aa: CASSIYASGRGTGELFF

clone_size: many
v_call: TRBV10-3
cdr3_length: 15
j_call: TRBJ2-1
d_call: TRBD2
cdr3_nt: TGTGCCATCAGTACTATGGGGGGGTCCTACAATGAGCAGTTCTTC
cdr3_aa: CAISTMGGSYNEQFF

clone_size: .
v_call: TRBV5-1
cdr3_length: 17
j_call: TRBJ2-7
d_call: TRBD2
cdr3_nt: TGCGCCAGCAGCTTGGAGTCTAGCGGGAGATACTCCTACGAGCAGTACTTC
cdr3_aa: CASSLESSGRYSYEQYF

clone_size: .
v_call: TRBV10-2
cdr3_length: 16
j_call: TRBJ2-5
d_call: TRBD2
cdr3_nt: TGCGCCAGCAGTGAGTGGGCTAGCGGGGCCCAAGAGACCCAGTACTTC
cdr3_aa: CASSEWASGAQETQYF

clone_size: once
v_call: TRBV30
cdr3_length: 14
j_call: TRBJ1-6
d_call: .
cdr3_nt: TGTGCCTGGAGTGAAGGACAAATGCGGTCACCCCTCCACTTT
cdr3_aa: CAWSEGQMRSPLHF

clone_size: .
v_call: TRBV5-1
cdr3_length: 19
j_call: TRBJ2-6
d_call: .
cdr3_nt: TGCGCCAGCAGCTTGGCCTCCGTGGAGGGGGCGGGTGGGGCCAACGTCCTGACTTTC
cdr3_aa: CASSLASVEGAGGANVLTF

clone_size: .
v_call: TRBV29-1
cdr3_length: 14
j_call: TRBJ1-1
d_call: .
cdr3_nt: TGCAGCGTTTCACGGACAGACCTGAACACTGAAGCTTTCTTT
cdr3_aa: CSVSRTDLNTEAFF

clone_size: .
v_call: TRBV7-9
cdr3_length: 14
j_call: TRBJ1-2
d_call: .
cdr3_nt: TGTGCCAGCAGCTTAGTCGGTAATGGAGGTGGCTACACCTTC
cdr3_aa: CASSLVGNGGGYTF

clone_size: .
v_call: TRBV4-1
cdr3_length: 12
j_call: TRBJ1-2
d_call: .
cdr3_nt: TGCGCCAGCAGCCCTCAGACGGGAGGCTACACCTTC
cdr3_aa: CASSPQTGGYTF

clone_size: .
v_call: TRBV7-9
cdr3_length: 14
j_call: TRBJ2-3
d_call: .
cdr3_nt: TGTGCCAGCAGTTCCGGACAGAGCACAGATACGCAGTATTTT
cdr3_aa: CASSSGQSTDTQYF

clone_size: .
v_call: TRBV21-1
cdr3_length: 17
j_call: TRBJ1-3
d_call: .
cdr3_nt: TGTGCCAGCAGCCCCCGCGGGGGAGAGGTTACTGGAAACACCATATATTTT
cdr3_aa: CASSPRGGEVTGNTIYF

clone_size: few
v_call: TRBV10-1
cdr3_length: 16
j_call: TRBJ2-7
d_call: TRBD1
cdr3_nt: TGCGCCAGCAGTGAATCGGCAGGGACAGGAAATTACGAGCAGTACTTC
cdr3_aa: CASSESAGTGNYEQYF

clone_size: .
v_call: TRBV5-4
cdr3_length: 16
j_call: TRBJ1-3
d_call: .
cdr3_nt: TGTGCCAGCAGCCCCCTCAGAAGGGAGACTGGAAACACCATATATTTT
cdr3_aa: CASSPLRRETGNTIYF

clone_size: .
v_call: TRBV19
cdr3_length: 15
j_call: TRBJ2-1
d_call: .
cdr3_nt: TGTGCCAGTAGTATAGCCCCGGTCCCCTACAATGAGCAGTTCTTC
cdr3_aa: CASSIAPVPYNEQFF

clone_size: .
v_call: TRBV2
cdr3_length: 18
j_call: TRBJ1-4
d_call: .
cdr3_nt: TGTGCCAGTACCAAATTCCGGGAAGGTGAGGGCGCGTATGAAAAACTGTTTTTT
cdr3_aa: CASTKFREGEGAYEKLFF